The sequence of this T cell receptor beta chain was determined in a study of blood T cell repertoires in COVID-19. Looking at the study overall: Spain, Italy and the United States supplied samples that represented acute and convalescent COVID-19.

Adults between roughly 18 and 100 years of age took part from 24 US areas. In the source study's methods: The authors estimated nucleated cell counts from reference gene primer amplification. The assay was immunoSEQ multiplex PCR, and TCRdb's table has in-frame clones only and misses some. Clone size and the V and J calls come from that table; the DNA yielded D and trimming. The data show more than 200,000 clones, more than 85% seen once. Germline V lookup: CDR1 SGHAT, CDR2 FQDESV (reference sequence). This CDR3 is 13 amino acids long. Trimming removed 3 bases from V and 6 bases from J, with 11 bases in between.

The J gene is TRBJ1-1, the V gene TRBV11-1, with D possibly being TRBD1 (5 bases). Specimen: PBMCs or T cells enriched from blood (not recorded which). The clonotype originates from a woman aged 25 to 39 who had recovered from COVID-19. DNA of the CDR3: TGTGCCAGCAGCTTCTTGGGGGGGTCTGAAGCTTTCTTT. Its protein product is CASSFLGGSEAFF.